These T cell receptor beta chains were read from a single sample in a study of blood T cells in healthy people across ages. TCRdb processed the 5' RACE reads anew with MiXCR; each CDR3 protein has one entry. The sample carries approximately 940,000 distinct CDR3 sequences, about 48% recorded once. Sequencing used blood. The receptors here all came from a man aged 30 to 39 in good health. Both conserved end residues are part of each CDR3. Some rows mark clone size as missing; the rest say once, few, many or name a class of expanded clone.

TRBV6-4 few CASSASGGASEQFF
TRBV7-2 - CASSSPWDSGDVRQFF
TRBV9 - CASSVAGYNEQYF
TRBV20-1 - CSADDSTEAFF
TRBV2 once CASSYTETGGAKNIQYF
TRBV28 few CASVRQGFSYNEQFF
TRBV2 - CASAGGVYGYTF
TRBV28 few CASSSPGQGALNTGELFF
TRBV6-1 - CASILSGNRGFFKVPLHF
TRBV28 - CASGMGQRPYEQYF
TRBV12-3/TRBV12-4 - CASESGQDMGNQPQHF
TRBV14 - CASSRRGASSYEQYF
TRBV7-2 - CASSSDRGRNSPLHF
TRBV4-1 few CASSHVTGAYEQYF
TRBV6-5 - CASSRDRGGEKLFF
TRBV3-1 - CASGTSGGYNGQFF
TRBV6-4 once CASSVTTGQVNQPQHF
TRBV6-2/TRBV6-3 - CASRQEIHTGKDQPQHF
TRBV7-2 few CASSPHITYGYTF
TRBV6-1 - CASSRQGAGSLRSYGYTF